The 25 T cell receptor beta chains presented below share a single source sample, sequenced in a study of T cell responses to AZD1222 COVID-19 vaccine. Using immunoSEQ multiplex PCR, the repertoire was profiled, and TCRdb retains in-frame clones only, with some absent. The sample includes over 120,000 clones, roughly 89% of them seen just once. The specimen comprised peripheral blood, sampled 28 days after the second AZD1222 dose. The receptors come from an adult who received the AZD1222 COVID-19 vaccine.

The chain has TRBV7-9 and TRBJ2-3; no clear D. The germline gives CDR1 SEHNR, CDR2 FQNEAQ (reference sequence). The CDR3 spans 11 residues. The V and J ends lost 5 bases and 10 bases respectively, with 10 bases between them. The CDR3 bases are TGTGCCAGCAGCGCCTTAATGCCGCAGTATTTT. Encoded protein: CASSALMPQYF.

This clone was detected once. This rearrangement joins TRBV2 to TRBJ1-2, with D perhaps matching TRBD1 (6 bases). The V gene's germline CDR1 is SNHLY and CDR2 FYNNEI. Trimming removed 2 bases from V and 8 bases from J, with 12 bases in between. There are 13 residues in the CDR3. The DNA of the CDR3 is TGTGCCAGCAGTGAAAGTCCAGGGGACGGCTACACCTTC. Its translation: CASSESPGDGYTF. The variable domain in full, with the rest retrieved from reference TRBV2 and TRBJ1-2, is EPEVTQTPSHQVTQMGQEVILRCVPISNHLYFYWYRQILGQKVEFLVSFYNNEISEKSEIFDDQFSVERPDGSNFTLKIRSTKLEDSAMYFCASSESPGDGYTFGSGTRLTVV.

The gene calls are TRBV5-8 and TRBJ2-3; TRBD2 aligns across 9 bases. The CDR3 loop spans 16 amino acids. Unmatched junction bases numbered 16, after V lost 3 bases and J lost 11 bases. CDR1 is SGHTS and CDR2 is YDEGEE in the germline V gene. CDR3 region: CASSSAGLAPGGVQYF. CDR3 DNA: TGTGCCAGCAGCTCAGCCGGACTAGCGCCGGGGGGGGTGCAGTATTTT.

The chain joins TRBV25-1 to TRBJ1-6; D gene unclear. Germline V CDR1 and CDR2: MGHDK, SYGVNS. The CDR3 loop spans 15 amino acids. Trimming took 4 bases from V and 8 from J, leaving 15 bases between them. The CDR3 DNA is TGTGCCAGCAGTGTCGGTTCCCGGGTTGATTCACCCCTCCACTTT. This codes for CASSVGSRVDSPLHF. The whole variable domain, remainder taken from reference TRBV25-1 and TRBJ1-6, is EADIYQTPRYLVIGTGKKITLECSQTMGHDKMYWYQQDPGMELHLIHYSYGVNSTEKGDLSSESTVSRIRTEHFPLTLESARPSHTSQYLCASSVGSRVDSPLHFGNGTRLTVT.

The rearrangement links TRBV28 to TRBJ1-4; TRBD1 matches at 9 bases. CDR1 MDHEN and CDR2 SYDVKM come from the germline V gene. This CDR3 region has 15 residues. J gave up 8 bases and V 7 bases, and 11 bases lay outside the gene matches. This CDR3 reads CASIRGGQGGEKLFF. The CDR3 DNA reads TGTGCCAGCATCCGAGGGGGACAGGGAGGAGAAAAACTGTTTTTT. Based on the CDR3 plus reference TRBV28 and TRBJ1-4, the full variable domain is DVKVTQSSRYLVKRTGEKVFLECVQDMDHENMFWYRQDPGLGLRLIYFSYDVKMKEKGDIPEGYSVSREKKERFSLILESASTNQTSMYLCASIRGGQGGEKLFFGSGTQLSVL.

V usage is TRBV29-1 and J usage is TRBJ2-3; TRBD1 might be the D (5 bases). The CDR3 runs to 14 residues. The germline V gene has CDR1 SQVTM and CDR2 ANQGSEA. The ends were cut back, 5 bases at V and 5 bases at J, with 17 bases in the middle. The CDR3 nucleotides are TGCAGCGTTTTTCAGGGATTGGGGTTAGATACGCAGTATTTT. This translates into CSVFQGLGLDTQYF.

This chain's CDR3 is CASSPLSGRTTDTQYF. The CDR3, as DNA: TGTGCCAGCAGCCCTCTAAGCGGGAGGACCACAGATACGCAGTATTTT. The chain employs TRBV13 and TRBJ2-3; 9 positions match TRBD2. CDR1 PRHDT and CDR2 FYEKMQ come from the germline V gene (reference sequence). Germline trimming cut 5 bases from V and 2 bases from J; bases unmatched to any gene: 8. CDR3 length: 16 residues. Full variable domain (rest looked up from reference TRBV13 and TRBJ2-3): AAGVIQSPRHLIKEKRETATLKCYPIPRHDTVYWYQQGPGQDPQFLISFYEKMQSDKGSIPDRFSAQQFSDYHSELNMSSLELGDSALYFCASSPLSGRTTDTQYFGPGTRLTVL.

This clone was recorded a few times. The V gene is TRBV30, the J gene TRBJ1-5, with TRBD1 matching over 7 bases. CDR1 is GTSNPN and CDR2 is SVGIG in the germline V gene (reference sequence). This CDR3 region has 17 residues. The V and J ends lost 2 bases and 1 base, in that order; junction bases with no gene match: 11. The CDR3 reads CAWSYRAGTASNQPQHF. Here the CDR3 DNA reads TGTGCCTGGAGTTACAGAGCCGGGACAGCCAGCAATCAGCCCCAGCATTTT.

The chain has TRBV21-1 and TRBJ2-7; the DNA was not compared with TRBD1, the D call given in the table. TRBV21-1 is described as a pseudogene. The CDR3 length is 15 residues. The CDR3 loop is CASSARGQEIYEQYF. CDR3 DNA: TGTGCCAGCAGCGCTCGGGGACAGGAGATCTACGAGCAGTACTTC.

The V and J genes are TRBV19 and TRBJ2-5; TRBD1 is a possible D gene (5 bases). Germline lookup yields CDR1 LNHDA and CDR2 SQIVND (reference sequence). V dropped 0 bases and J dropped 4 bases, with 12 bases sitting between them. The CDR3 spans 15 residues. CDR3 protein: CASSIEGRSGETQYF. The CDR3 nucleotides read TGTGCCAGTAGTATAGAGGGGCGCTCGGGAGAGACCCAGTACTTC.

In this sample, this clone turned up once. CDR3 in amino acids: CATRMVDEQFF. The CDR3 nucleotides are TGTGCCACTAGAATGGTCGATGAGCAGTTCTTC. V is TRBV19 and J is TRBJ2-1; D gene uncertain. CDR1 is LNHDA and CDR2 is SQIVND in the germline V gene (reference sequence). CDR3 size: 11 residues. V was shortened by 10 bases and J by 8 bases, with 12 bases between the two germline ends.

This chain links TRBV5-1 with TRBJ1-2, with D maybe TRBD1 (6 bases). Trimming removed 5 bases at V and 6 bases at J, with 17 bases between. The CDR3 spans 14 residues. CDR1 and CDR2 from the germline V gene are SGHRS and YFSETQ. CDR3 sequence reads: CASRTGSIEDGYTF. The CDR3, as DNA: TGCGCCAGCAGGACAGGATCCATCGAGGATGGCTACACCTTC.

This chain uses TRBV27 with TRBJ1-5; TRBD1 agrees at 8 bases. V lost 5 bases, J lost 2 bases, and 2 bases stayed unmatched. Germline lookup yields CDR1 MNHEY and CDR2 SMNVEV (reference sequence). This CDR3 comprises 14 residues. As DNA, the CDR3 is TGTGCCAGCAGTCCGGACAGGGGCAATCAGCCCCAGCATTTT. It translates to CASSPDRGNQPQHF.

This clone has a single count. The rearrangement joins TRBV28 to TRBJ2-2, with 7 positions matching TRBD2. CDR1 MDHEN and CDR2 SYDVKM come from the germline V gene. This CDR3 has 15 amino acids. The trim removed 4 bases at V and 6 bases at J, leaving 8 bases unmatched. CDR3: CASSSGGRNAGELFF. In DNA form, the CDR3 reads TGTGCCAGCAGTTCCGGGGGGAGAAACGCCGGGGAGCTGTTTTTT.

The chain uses TRBV4-3 and TRBJ2-7, with D uncertain. This CDR3 is built from 14 residues. The germline V gene encodes CDR1 LGHNA and CDR2 YSLEER. V lost 1 base and J 2 bases, leaving 9 bases between the germline ends. The CDR3 reads CASSQVAGAYEQYF. The DNA for the CDR3 is TGCGCCAGCAGCCAAGTAGCAGGCGCCTACGAGCAGTACTTC.

The chain links TRBV5-1 to TRBJ2-7; D not certain. CDR3 length: 13 amino acids. The germline CDR1 and CDR2 sequences are SGHRS and YFSETQ. The germline V and J ends were trimmed by 3 bases and 3 bases, with 10 bases remaining between them. The CDR3 DNA sequence: TGCGCCAGCAGCTCAAATTTACTCTACGAGCAGTACTTC. Protein product: CASSSNLLYEQYF. The whole variable domain, filled in from reference TRBV5-1 and TRBJ2-7, reads KAGVTQTPRYLIKTRGQQVTLSCSPISGHRSVSWYQQTPGQGLQFLFEYFSETQRNKGNFPGRFSGRQFSNSRSEMNVSTLELGDSALYLCASSSNLLYEQYFGPGTRLTVT.

This clone was seen once. This sequence joins TRBV28 and TRBJ1-2, with 9 positions matching TRBD1. CDR1 is MDHEN and CDR2 is SYDVKM in the germline V gene. After removal of 7 bases from V and 0 bases from J, the junction contained 9 bases not matched to a gene. CDR3 length equals 16 residues. The CDR3 DNA sequence: TGTGCCAGCAAAACAGGGGGCCCAAGATCTAACTATGGCTACACCTTC. It yields the protein CASKTGGPRSNYGYTF.

This chain uses TRBV7-9 with TRBJ2-2, with 7 nucleotides matching TRBD1. V gave up 5 bases and J gave up 6 bases; unmatched junction bases: 12. CDR3 length equals 16 residues. Germline V gives CDR1 SEHNR, CDR2 FQNEAQ (reference sequence). DNA for the CDR3: TGTGCCAGCAGCCCGACAGGGACGAGAATCCCCGGGGAGCTGTTTTTT. It specifies CASSPTGTRIPGELFF. The variable domain in full, completed from reference TRBV7-9 and TRBJ2-2, reads DTGVSQNPRHKITKRGQNVTFRCDPISEHNRLYWYRQTLGQGPEFLTYFQNEAQLEKSRLLSDRFSAERPKGSFSTLEIQRTEQGDSAMYLCASSPTGTRIPGELFFGEGSRLTVL.

The chain joins TRBV7-2 to TRBJ2-7; 12 bases align to TRBD2. Germline CDR1 reads SGHTA; CDR2 reads FQGNSA. Trimming removed 5 bases from V and 3 bases from J; junction bases left unmatched: 5. The CDR3 spans 15 residues. Written as DNA, the CDR3 is TGTGCCAGCAGCAGGGTGACTAGCGGGAGCTACGAGCAGTACTTC. This gives the protein CASSRVTSGSYEQYF.

The chain recombines TRBV28 with TRBJ1-2; 7 nucleotides line up with TRBD1. The CDR3 has 15 amino acids. V shed 4 bases, J shed 5 bases, and the junction held 10 bases outside the gene matches. Germline lookup yields CDR1 MDHEN and CDR2 SYDVKM. The CDR3 bases are TGTGCCAGCAGTTCAGCAGGGGGAGGGGATTATGGCTACACCTTC. This sequence encodes CASSSAGGGDYGYTF.

This chain links TRBV7-8 with TRBJ1-2, with TRBD1 matching 8 bases. With 1 base clipped from V and 5 bases from J, the junction kept 21 bases outside the gene matches. The germline V gene encodes CDR1 SGHVS and CDR2 FQNEAQ. The CDR3 totals 20 residues. Written as DNA, the CDR3 is TGTGCCAGCAGCTTAGTTCCCCGAAGGGACAGGCCAGGGATTTTATATGGCTACACCTTC. Amino acids: CASSLVPRRDRPGILYGYTF. The full variable domain, with the rest looked up from reference TRBV7-8 and TRBJ1-2, is GAGVSQSPRYKVAKRGQDVALRCDPISGHVSLFWYQQALGQGPEFLTYFQNEAQLDKSGLPSDRFFAERPEGSVSTLKIQRTQQEDSAVYLCASSLVPRRDRPGILYGYTFGSGTRLTVV.

This rearrangement joins TRBV5-1 to TRBJ1-1; D unclear. Trimming shortened V by 2 bases and J by 5 bases, and 13 bases separated the two germline ends. CDR3 length equals 14 residues. Germline loops: CDR1 SGHRS, CDR2 YFSETQ. The CDR3 loop is CASSFRGERTEAFF. The CDR3 DNA is TGCGCCAGCAGCTTTCGAGGAGAACGGACTGAAGCTTTCTTT.

This chain uses TRBV29-1 with TRBJ2-3; D not certain. The CDR3 contains 10 residues. The germline V gene has CDR1 SQVTM and CDR2 ANQGSEA. V shed 7 bases and J shed 5 bases, with 7 bases lying between them. The CDR3 bases are TGCAGCGGACTTGAAGATACGCAGTATTTT. It encodes CSGLEDTQYF.

This sequence joins TRBV3-1 (or the pseudogene TRBV3-2) and TRBJ1-6; 9 bases match TRBD1. CDR3 length: 16 residues. V lost 0 bases, J lost 10 bases, and 7 bases stayed unmatched. CDR1 is LGHDT, CDR2 YNNKEL, per germline (reference sequence). The CDR3 coding sequence is TGTGCCAGCAGCCAAGAGCGGGGGACAGGGCCCTCACCCCTCCACTTT. Encoded protein: CASSQERGTGPSPLHF.

The chain uses TRBV6-5 and TRBJ1-1; D is unclear. This CDR3 has 13 amino acids. The V end lost 5 bases, the J end lost 1 base, and 8 bases lay between the germline ends. CDR1 and CDR2 from the germline V gene are MNHEY and SVGAGI. The CDR3 is CASSTVKNTEAFF. DNA for the CDR3: TGTGCCAGCAGTACAGTAAAGAACACTGAAGCTTTCTTT.